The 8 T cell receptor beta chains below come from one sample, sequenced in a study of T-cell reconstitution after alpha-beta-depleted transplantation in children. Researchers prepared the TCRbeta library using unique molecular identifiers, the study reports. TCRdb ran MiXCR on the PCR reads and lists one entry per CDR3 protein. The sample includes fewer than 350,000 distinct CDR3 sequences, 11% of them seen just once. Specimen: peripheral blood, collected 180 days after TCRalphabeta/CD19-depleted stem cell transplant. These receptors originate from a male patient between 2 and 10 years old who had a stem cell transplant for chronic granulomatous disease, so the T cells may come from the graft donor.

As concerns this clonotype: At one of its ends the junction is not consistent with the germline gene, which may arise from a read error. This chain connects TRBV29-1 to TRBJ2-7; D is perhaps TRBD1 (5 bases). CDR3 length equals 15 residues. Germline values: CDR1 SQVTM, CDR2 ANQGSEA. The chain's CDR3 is CSVVYRVRASHEQYF. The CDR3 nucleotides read TGCAGCGTTGTTTACCGGGTCAGGGCCTCCCACGAGCAGTACTTC.

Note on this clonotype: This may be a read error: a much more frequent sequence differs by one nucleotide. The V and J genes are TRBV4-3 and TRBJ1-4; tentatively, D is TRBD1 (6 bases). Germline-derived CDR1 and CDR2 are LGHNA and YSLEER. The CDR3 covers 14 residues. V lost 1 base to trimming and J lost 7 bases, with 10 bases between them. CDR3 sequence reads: CASSQGQEGEKLFF. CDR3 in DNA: TGCGCCAGCAGCCAAGGACAGGAGGGTGAAAAACTGTTTTTT.

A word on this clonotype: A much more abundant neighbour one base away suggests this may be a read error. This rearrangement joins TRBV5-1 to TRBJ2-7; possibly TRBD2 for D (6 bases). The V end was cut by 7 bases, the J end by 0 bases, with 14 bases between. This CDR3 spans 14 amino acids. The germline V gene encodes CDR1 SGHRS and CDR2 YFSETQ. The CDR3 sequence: CASQRDGGSYEQYF. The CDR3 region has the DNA TGCGCCAGCCAAAGGGACGGGGGCTCCTACGAGCAGTACTTC.

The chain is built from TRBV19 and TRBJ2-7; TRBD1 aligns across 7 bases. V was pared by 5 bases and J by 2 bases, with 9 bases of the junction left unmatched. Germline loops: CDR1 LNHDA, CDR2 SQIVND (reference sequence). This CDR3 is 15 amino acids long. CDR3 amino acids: CASSPLGTATYEQYF. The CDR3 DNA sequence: TGTGCCAGTAGTCCCCTCGGGACAGCGACCTACGAGCAGTACTTC.

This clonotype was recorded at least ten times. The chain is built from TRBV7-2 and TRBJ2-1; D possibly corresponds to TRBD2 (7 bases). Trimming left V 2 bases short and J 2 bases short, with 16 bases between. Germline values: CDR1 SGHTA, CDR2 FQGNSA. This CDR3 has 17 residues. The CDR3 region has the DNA TGTGCCAGCAGCTTATCGGTAGGGGGGGTTACCTACAATGAGCAGTTCTTC. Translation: CASSLSVGGVTYNEQFF.

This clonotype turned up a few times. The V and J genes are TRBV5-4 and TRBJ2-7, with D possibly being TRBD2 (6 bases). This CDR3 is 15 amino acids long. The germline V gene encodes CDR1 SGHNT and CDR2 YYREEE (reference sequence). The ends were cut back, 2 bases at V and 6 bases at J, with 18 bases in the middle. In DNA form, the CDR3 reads TGTGCCAGCAGCTTTGAGGGCCTAGCGACCCGCGAGCAGTACTTC. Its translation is CASSFEGLATREQYF.

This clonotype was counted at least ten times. CDR3: CASRPGPYSGANVLTF. CDR3 DNA sequence: TGTGCCAGCAGACCGGGACCGTACTCTGGGGCCAACGTCCTGACTTTC. J is TRBJ2-6 and V is TRBV28; D may correspond to TRBD1 or TRBD2 (5 bases each). Trimming left V 6 bases short and J 0 bases short, with 12 bases between. The germline CDR1 and CDR2 sequences are MDHEN and SYDVKM. The CDR3 totals 16 residues.

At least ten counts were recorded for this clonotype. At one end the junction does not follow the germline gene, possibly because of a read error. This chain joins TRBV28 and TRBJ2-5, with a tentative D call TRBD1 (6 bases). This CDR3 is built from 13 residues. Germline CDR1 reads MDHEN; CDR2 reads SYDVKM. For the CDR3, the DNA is TGTGCCAGCAATTTACAGGGAGCAGAGACCCAGTACTTC. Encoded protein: CASNLQGAETQYF. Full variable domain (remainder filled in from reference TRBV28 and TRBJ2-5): DVKVTQSSRYLVKRTGEKVFLECVQDMDHENMFWYRQDPGLGLRLIYFSYDVKMKEKGDIPEGYSVSREKKERFSLILESASTNQTSMYLCASNLQGAETQYFGPGTRLLVL.